This paragraph covers one T cell receptor (beta chain) sequence. No antigen is known for it. Looked up from germline, CDR1 is SGHRS and CDR2 is YFSETQ. The CDR3 is 13 amino acids. V lost 0 bases to trimming and J lost 6 bases, with 7 bases between them. This entry comes from a study of glioma-infiltrating T cells after dendritic cell vaccination. Study-wide background: Autologous tumor lysate-pulsed dendritic cell vaccination was given between about 2003 and 2013. Findings and limits, study-wide: Complete blood and tumor specimen sets were limited to few patients.

The assay was immunoSEQ multiplex PCR, and TCRdb's table has in-frame clones only and misses some. The repertoire holds roughly 100,000 clones, with roughly four fifths as singletons. This receptor was obtained from a human donor with glioblastoma. V is TRBV5-1 and J is TRBJ2-1; D remains ambiguous. Sequencing was performed on blood, taken before dendritic cell vaccination. CDR3 protein: CASSLGEPNEQFF. The CDR3 DNA sequence: TGCGCCAGCAGCTTGGGCGAGCCCAATGAGCAGTTCTTC.